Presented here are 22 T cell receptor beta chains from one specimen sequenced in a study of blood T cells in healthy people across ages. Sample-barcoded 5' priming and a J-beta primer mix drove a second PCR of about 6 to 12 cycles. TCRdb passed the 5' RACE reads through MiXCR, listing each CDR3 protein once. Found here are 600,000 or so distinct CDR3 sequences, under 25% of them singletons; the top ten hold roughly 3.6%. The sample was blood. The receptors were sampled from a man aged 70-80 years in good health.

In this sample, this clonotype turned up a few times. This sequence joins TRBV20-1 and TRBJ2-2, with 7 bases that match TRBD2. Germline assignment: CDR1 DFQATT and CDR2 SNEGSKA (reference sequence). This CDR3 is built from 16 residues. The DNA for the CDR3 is TGCAGCGCTGGGGACTACCGGAGCTTGAACACCGGGGAGCTGTTTTTT. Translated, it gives CSAGDYRSLNTGELFF.

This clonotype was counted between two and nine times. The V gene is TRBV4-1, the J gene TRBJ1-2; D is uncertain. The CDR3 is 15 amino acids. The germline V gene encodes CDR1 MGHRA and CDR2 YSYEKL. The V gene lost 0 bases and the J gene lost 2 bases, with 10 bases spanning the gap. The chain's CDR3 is CASSQDRNLNYGYTF. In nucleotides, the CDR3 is TGCGCCAGCAGCCAAGACCGAAATTTAAACTATGGCTACACCTTC.

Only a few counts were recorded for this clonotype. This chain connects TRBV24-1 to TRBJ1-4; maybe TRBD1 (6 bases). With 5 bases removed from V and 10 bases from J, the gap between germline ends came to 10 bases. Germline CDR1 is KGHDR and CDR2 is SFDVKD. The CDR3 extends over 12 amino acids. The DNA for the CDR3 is TGTGCCACCAGTGGGGAAGGGGGAAAACTGTTTTTT. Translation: CATSGEGGKLFF.

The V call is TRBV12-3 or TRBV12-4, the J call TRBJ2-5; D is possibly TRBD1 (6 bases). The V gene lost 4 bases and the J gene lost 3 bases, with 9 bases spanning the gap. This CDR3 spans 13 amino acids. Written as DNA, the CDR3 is TGTGCCAGCAGTTGGACAGAGAAAGAGACCCAGTACTTC. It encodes CASSWTEKETQYF.

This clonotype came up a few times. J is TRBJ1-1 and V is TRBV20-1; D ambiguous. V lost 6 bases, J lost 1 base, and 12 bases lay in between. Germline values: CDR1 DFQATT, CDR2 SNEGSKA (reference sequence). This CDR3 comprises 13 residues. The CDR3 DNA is TGCAGTGCGGCGAGGACTGCGAACACTGAAGCTTTCTTT. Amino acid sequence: CSAARTANTEAFF.

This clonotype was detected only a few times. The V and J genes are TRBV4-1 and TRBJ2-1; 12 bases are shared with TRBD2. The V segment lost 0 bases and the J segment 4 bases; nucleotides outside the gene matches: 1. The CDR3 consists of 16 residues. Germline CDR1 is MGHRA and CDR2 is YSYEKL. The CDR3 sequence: CASSQDTSGGYNEQFF. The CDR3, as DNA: TGCGCCAGCAGCCAAGATACTAGCGGGGGGTACAATGAGCAGTTCTTC.

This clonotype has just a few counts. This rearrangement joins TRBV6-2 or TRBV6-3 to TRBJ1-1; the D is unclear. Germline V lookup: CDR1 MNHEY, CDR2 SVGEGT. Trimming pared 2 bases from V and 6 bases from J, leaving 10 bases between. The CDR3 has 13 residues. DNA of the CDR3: TGTGCCAGCAGTTACGAAACGAGTCCTGAAGCTTTCTTT. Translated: CASSYETSPEAFF.

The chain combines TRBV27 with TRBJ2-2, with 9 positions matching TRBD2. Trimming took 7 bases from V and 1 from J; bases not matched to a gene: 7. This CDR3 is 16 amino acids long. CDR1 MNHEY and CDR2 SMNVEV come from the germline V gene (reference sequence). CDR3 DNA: TGTGCCAGCATGGCTAGCGGGACTCTGAACACCGGGGAGCTGTTTTTT. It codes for CASMASGTLNTGELFF.

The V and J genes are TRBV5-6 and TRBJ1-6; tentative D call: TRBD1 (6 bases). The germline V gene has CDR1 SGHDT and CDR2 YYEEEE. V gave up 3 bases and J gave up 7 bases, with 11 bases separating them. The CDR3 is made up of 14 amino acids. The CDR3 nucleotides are TGTGCCAGCAGCTCCGGGACAAAAAATTCACCCCTCCACTTT. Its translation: CASSSGTKNSPLHF.

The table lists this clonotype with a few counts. The CDR3 DNA reads as TGTGCCAGCAGCCAAGGAGGGGGGCGGATTAATGAAAAACTGTTTTTT. The encoded protein is CASSQGGGRINEKLFF. The V call is TRBV3-1, the J call TRBJ1-4; a possible D gene is TRBD1 (6 bases). The germline CDR1 and CDR2 sequences are LGHDT and YNNKEL (reference sequence). Between the trimmed V and J ends, which lost 1 base and 4 bases, there was a span of 13 bases. The CDR3 is made up of 16 amino acids.

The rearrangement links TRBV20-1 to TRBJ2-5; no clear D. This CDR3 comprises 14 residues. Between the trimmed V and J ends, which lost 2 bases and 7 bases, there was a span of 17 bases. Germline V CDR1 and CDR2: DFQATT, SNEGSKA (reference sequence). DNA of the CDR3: TGCAGTGCTAGAAACGACTTGGGGTTTGGGACCCAGTACTTC. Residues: CSARNDLGFGTQYF.

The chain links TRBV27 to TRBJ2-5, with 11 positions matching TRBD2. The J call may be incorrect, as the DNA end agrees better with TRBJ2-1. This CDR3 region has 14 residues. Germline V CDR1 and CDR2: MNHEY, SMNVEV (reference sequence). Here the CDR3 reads CASSSGLAVNEQFF. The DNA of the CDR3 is TGTGCCAGCAGTTCGGGACTAGCGGTCAATGAGCAGTTCTTC.

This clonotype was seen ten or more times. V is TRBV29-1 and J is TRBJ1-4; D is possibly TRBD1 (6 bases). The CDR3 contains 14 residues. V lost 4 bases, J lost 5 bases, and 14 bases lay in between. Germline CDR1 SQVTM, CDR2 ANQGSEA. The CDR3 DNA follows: TGCAGCGTTGCCCCCGGGGGCCCGAATGAAAAACTGTTTTTT. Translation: CSVAPGGPNEKLFF.

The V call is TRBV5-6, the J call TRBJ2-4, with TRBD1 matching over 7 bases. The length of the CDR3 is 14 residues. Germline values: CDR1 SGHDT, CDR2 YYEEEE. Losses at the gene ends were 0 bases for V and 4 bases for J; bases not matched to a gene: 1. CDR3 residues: CASSLGQGKNIQYF. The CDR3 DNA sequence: TGTGCCAGCAGCTTGGGACAGGGTAAAAACATTCAGTACTTC.

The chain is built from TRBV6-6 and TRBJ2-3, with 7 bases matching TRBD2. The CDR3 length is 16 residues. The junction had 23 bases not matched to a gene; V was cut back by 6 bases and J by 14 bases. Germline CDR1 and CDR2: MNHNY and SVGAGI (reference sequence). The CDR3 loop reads CASRPPSASSGVSPYF. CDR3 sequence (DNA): TGTGCCAGCAGGCCCCCCAGTGCTTCTAGCGGCGTGAGTCCGTATTTT.

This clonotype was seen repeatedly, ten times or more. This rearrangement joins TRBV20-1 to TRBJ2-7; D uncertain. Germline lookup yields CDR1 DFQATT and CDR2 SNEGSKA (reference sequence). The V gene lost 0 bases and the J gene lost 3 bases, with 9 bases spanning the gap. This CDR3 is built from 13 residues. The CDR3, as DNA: TGCAGTGCTAGAGATCTACCACTCTACGAGCAGTACTTC. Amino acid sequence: CSARDLPLYEQYF.

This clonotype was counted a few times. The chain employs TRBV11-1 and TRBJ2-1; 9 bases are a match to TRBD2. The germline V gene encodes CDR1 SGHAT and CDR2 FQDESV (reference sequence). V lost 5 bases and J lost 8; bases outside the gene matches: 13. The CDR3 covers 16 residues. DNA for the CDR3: TGTGCCAGCAGCCCCAGGGGTAGCGGGAGAGGCGATGAGCAGTTCTTC. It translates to CASSPRGSGRGDEQFF.

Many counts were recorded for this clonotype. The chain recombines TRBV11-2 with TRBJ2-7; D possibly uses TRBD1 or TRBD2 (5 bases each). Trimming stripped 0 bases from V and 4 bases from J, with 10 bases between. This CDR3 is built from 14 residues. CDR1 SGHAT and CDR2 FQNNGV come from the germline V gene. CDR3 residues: CASSLDPGRYEQYF. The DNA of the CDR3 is TGTGCCAGCAGCTTAGACCCGGGACGGTACGAGCAGTACTTC.

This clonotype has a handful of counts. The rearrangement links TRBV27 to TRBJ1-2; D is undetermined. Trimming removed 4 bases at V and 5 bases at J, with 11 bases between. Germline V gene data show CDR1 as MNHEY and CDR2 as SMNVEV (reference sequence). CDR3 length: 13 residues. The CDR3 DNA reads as TGTGCCAGCAGTTCTGACACGTATTATGGCTACACCTTC. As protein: CASSSDTYYGYTF.

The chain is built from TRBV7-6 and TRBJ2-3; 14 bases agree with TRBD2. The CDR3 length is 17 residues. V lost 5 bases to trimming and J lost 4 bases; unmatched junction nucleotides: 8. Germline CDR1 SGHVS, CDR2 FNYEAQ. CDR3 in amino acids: CASSLLGTSGSSDTQYF. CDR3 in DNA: TGTGCCAGCAGCCTCCTCGGGACTAGCGGGAGTTCAGATACGCAGTATTTT.

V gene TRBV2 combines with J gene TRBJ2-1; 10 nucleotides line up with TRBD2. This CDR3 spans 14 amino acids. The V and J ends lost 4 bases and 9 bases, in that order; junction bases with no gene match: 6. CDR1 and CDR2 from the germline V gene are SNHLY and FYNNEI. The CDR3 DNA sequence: TGTGCCAGCAGTGGAACTAGCGGGATTGGTGAGCAGTTCTTC. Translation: CASSGTSGIGEQFF. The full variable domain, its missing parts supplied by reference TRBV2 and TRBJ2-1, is EPEVTQTPSHQVTQMGQEVILRCVPISNHLYFYWYRQILGQKVEFLVSFYNNEISEKSEIFDDQFSVERPDGSNFTLKIRSTKLEDSAMYFCASSGTSGIGEQFFGPGTRLTVL.

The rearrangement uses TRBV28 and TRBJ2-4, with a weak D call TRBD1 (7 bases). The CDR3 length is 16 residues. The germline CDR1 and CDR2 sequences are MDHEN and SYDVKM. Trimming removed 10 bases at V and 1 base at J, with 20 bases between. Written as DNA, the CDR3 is TGTGCCACCGACAAAACAGGGGACTTGGCCAAAAACATTCAGTACTTC. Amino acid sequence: CATDKTGDLAKNIQYF.